Following are 19 T cell receptor beta chains from one sample sequenced in a study of T cell changes during pregnancy in multiple sclerosis. The protocol was immunoSEQ multiplex PCR, while the TCRdb copy is restricted to in-frame clones and leaves out a portion. The sample records 100,000 to 110,000 clones, about 90% being singletons. The input for sequencing was peripheral blood, taken after pregnancy. The receptors here all came from a female donor with multiple sclerosis, enrolled in a pregnancy study.

The chain's CDR3 is CASRLPLAGPVETQYF. As DNA, the CDR3 is TGTGCAAGTCGCTTACCACTAGCGGGACCTGTAGAGACCCAGTACTTC. This sequence joins TRBV12-2 and TRBJ2-5; TRBD2 is taken as the D call from the table, unchecked against the DNA. TRBV12-2 constitutes a pseudogene. The CDR3 sequence is 16 residues long.

The genes are TRBV27 and TRBJ2-7; D may be TRBD1 (6 bases). CDR1 is MNHEY, CDR2 SMNVEV, per germline (reference sequence). V was clipped by 2 bases and J by 0 bases, with 11 bases between them. The CDR3 covers 15 residues. For the CDR3, the DNA is TGTGCCAGCAGTTTAGGGACAATCACCTCCTACGAGCAGTACTTC. This translates into CASSLGTITSYEQYF.

The chain carries TRBV19 and TRBJ1-2, with D tentatively TRBD1 (5 bases). Germline assignment: CDR1 LNHDA and CDR2 SQIVND (reference sequence). Trimming stripped 3 bases from V and 0 bases from J, with 11 bases between. The CDR3 totals 15 residues. The CDR3 region is CASSMGQAANYGYTF. CDR3 bases: TGTGCCAGTAGTATGGGGCAGGCCGCTAACTATGGCTACACCTTC.

This clone occurred once. This rearrangement joins TRBV7-3 to TRBJ1-2; 7 bases are shared with TRBD1. V shed 0 bases, J shed 4 bases, and the junction held 5 bases outside the gene matches. Germline-derived CDR1 and CDR2 are SGHTA and FQGTGA. The CDR3 contains 15 residues. The CDR3 protein is CASSLTAGQSYGYTF. The CDR3 DNA sequence: TGTGCCAGCAGCTTAACTGCGGGACAGAGCTATGGCTACACCTTC.

This rearrangement joins TRBV2 to TRBJ2-4, with a possible D match to TRBD2 (5 bases). The germline V and J ends were trimmed by 3 bases and 6 bases, with 12 bases remaining between them. CDR3 length equals 14 residues. The germline V gene encodes CDR1 SNHLY and CDR2 FYNNEI. The CDR3 DNA reads as TGTGCCAGCAGTGACCCCCGGACTGCAAACATTCAGTACTTC. Translated: CASSDPRTANIQYF.

The rearrangement links TRBV7-8 to TRBJ1-2, with TRBD1 identical over 7 bases. CDR3 length equals 14 residues. The V and J ends lost 0 bases and 2 bases, in that order; junction bases with no gene match: 0. Germline V gene lookup returns CDR1 SGHVS and CDR2 FQNEAQ. CDR3 in amino acids: CASSLATGNYGYTF. The CDR3 region has the DNA TGTGCCAGCAGCTTAGCGACAGGGAACTATGGCTACACCTTC.

CDR3 amino acids: CASKNRGRDTGELFF. The CDR3 DNA is TGTGCCAGCAAGAACAGGGGGCGGGACACCGGGGAGCTGTTTTTT. This chain joins TRBV28 and TRBJ2-2, with TRBD1 matching 9 bases. This CDR3 has 15 residues. Looked up from germline, CDR1 is MDHEN and CDR2 is SYDVKM. Trimming took 7 bases from V and 3 from J; bases not matched to a gene: 6.

The rearrangement links TRBV5-1 to TRBJ2-6, with TRBD1 matching over 7 bases. The J segment lost 0 bases and the V segment lost 3 bases, leaving 12 bases of the junction unmatched. The CDR3 length is 19 residues. CDR1 and CDR2 from the germline V gene are SGHRS and YFSETQ. The CDR3 DNA sequence: TGCGCCAGCAGCTGGCAAGGGTGGCAGGGGGACTCTGGGGCCAACGTCCTGACTTTC. This sequence encodes CASSWQGWQGDSGANVLTF.

This rearrangement joins TRBV7-2 to TRBJ2-5; D remains ambiguous. V lost 4 bases and J 3 bases, leaving 12 bases between the germline ends. Germline V gives CDR1 SGHTA, CDR2 FQGNSA. This CDR3 spans 14 amino acids. The CDR3 DNA follows: TGTGCCAGCAGCTCCACTATAAAAAAAGAGACCCAGTACTTC. Its protein is CASSSTIKKETQYF. Full variable domain (remainder filled in from reference TRBV7-2 and TRBJ2-5): GAGVSQSPSNKVTEKGKDVELRCDPISGHTALYWYRQSLGQGLEFLIYFQGNSAPDKSGLPSDRFSAERTGGSVSTLTIQRTQQEDSAVYLCASSSTIKKETQYFGPGTRLLVL.

The chain recombines TRBV19 with TRBJ2-7; TRBD1 matches 9 bases. Trimming removed 2 bases from V and 1 base from J; junction bases left unmatched: 3. Germline lookup yields CDR1 LNHDA and CDR2 SQIVND (reference sequence). This CDR3 comprises 15 residues. The CDR3 region is CASSIWGTGSYEQYF. The DNA for the CDR3 is TGTGCCAGTAGTATATGGGGGACAGGGTCCTACGAGCAGTACTTC.

V usage is TRBV19 and J usage is TRBJ1-5; TRBD1 matches at 7 bases. In germline, CDR1 is LNHDA, CDR2 SQIVND (reference sequence). The CDR3 totals 18 residues. The junction had 11 bases not matched to a gene; V was cut back by 1 base and J by 2 bases. The CDR3 DNA follows: TGTGCCAGTAGTATAGCGGGAAAACAGGGGACTCGCAATCAGCCCCAGCATTTT. Translation gives CASSIAGKQGTRNQPQHF.

This chain connects TRBV9 to TRBJ2-7; TRBD2 agrees at 7 bases. J was trimmed by 0 bases and V by 4 bases; bases with no gene match: 10. This CDR3 has 16 residues. Germline CDR1 and CDR2: SGDLS and YYNGEE. The CDR3 loop is CASSFGSGDHSYEQYF. CDR3 sequence (DNA): TGTGCCAGCAGCTTCGGGAGCGGGGACCACTCCTACGAGCAGTACTTC. The full variable domain, its missing parts supplied by reference TRBV9 and TRBJ2-7, is DSGVTQTPKHLITATGQRVTLRCSPRSGDLSVYWYQQSLDQGLQFLIQYYNGEERAKGNILERFSAQQFPDLHSELNLSSLELGDSALYFCASSFGSGDHSYEQYFGPGTRLTVT.

The gene calls are TRBV5-1 and TRBJ1-2, with D uncertain. The germline V and J ends were trimmed by 3 bases and 6 bases, with 9 bases remaining between them. Looked up from germline, CDR1 is SGHRS and CDR2 is YFSETQ. The CDR3 is 12 residues long. The CDR3 DNA reads as TGCGCCAGCAGCTGGAACGGGGATGGCTACACCTTC. Translated: CASSWNGDGYTF.

This sequence joins TRBV11-2 and TRBJ1-6, with D perhaps TRBD1 (6 bases). Trimming removed 1 base from V and 0 bases from J, with 13 bases in between. CDR1 is SGHAT, CDR2 FQNNGV, per germline. This CDR3 region has 18 residues. CDR3 nucleotides: TGTGCCAGCAGCTTAGCTGTCAGGGGAAGCTCCTATAATTCACCCCTCCACTTT. Its translation is CASSLAVRGSSYNSPLHF.

This chain links TRBV11-3 with TRBJ2-1, with D unclear. This CDR3 contains 16 residues. The V gene lost 0 bases and the J gene lost 5 bases, with 14 bases spanning the gap. The germline V gene has CDR1 SGHNT and CDR2 YENEEA. CDR3 in DNA: TGTGCCAGCAGCTTAGATTGGCCAGGATGGGACAATGAGCAGTTCTTC. Amino acid sequence: CASSLDWPGWDNEQFF.

The rearrangement uses TRBV14 and TRBJ2-7, with 7 bases identical to TRBD1. V shed 2 bases, J shed 5 bases, and the junction held 15 bases outside the gene matches. The germline gives CDR1 SGHDN, CDR2 FVKESK. This CDR3 contains 17 residues. The CDR3 sequence is CASSQRPGQSTGNEQYF. The CDR3 nucleotides are TGTGCCAGCAGCCAAAGACCGGGACAGTCCACCGGGAACGAGCAGTACTTC.

The chain couples TRBV6-5 to TRBJ1-3, with 8 bases aligning to TRBD1. CDR3 size: 15 residues. The trim removed 2 bases at V and 8 bases at J, leaving 8 bases unmatched. The germline gives CDR1 MNHEY, CDR2 SVGAGI. CDR3 DNA sequence: TGTGCCAGCAGTTACGGGACAGGCCAAACCTACACCATATATTTT. It encodes CASSYGTGQTYTIYF.

The V and J genes are TRBV5-1 and TRBJ1-3; 10 nucleotides line up with TRBD1. V trimming: 4 bases; J trimming: 1 base; junction bases outside the gene matches: 14. Germline values: CDR1 SGHRS, CDR2 YFSETQ. The CDR3 runs 19 residues. CDR3: CASSLGGGGQGFSGNTIYF. In DNA, the CDR3 is TGCGCCAGCAGCCTGGGCGGCGGGGGACAGGGGTTTTCTGGAAACACCATATATTTT.

The rearrangement joins TRBV19 to TRBJ1-5, with 9 bases identical to TRBD1. Germline V lookup: CDR1 LNHDA, CDR2 SQIVND (reference sequence). V was clipped by 6 bases and J by 3 bases; unmatched bases: 9. This CDR3 has 16 residues. CDR3 DNA: TGTGCCAGTAGAAACCCCGGGACAGGGCCCAATCAGCCCCAGCATTTT. Amino acids: CASRNPGTGPNQPQHF.